These 14 T cell receptor beta chains came from one sample sequenced in a study of chemoradiotherapy in HPV16-positive cancers. Clones were read by immunoSEQ multiplex PCR, and TCRdb kept only the in-frame ones, dropping some. The table lists 10,000 to 15,000 clones, 80% to 90% of them singletons. This specimen consisted of blood, obtained from a patient who underwent chemoradiotherapy. The receptors come from a human donor with HPV-associated anogenital cancer.

The J gene is TRBJ2-2, the V gene TRBV19; 11 bases align to TRBD1. Germline CDR1 reads LNHDA; CDR2 reads SQIVND (reference sequence). V was clipped by 9 bases and J by 5 bases; unmatched bases: 11. The CDR3 is 16 amino acids. The CDR3 nucleotides are TGTGCCAGCACCCCCGGGACAGGGGGTTGGACCGGGGAGCTGTTTTTT. This encodes CASTPGTGGWTGELFF.

This chain uses TRBV4-1 with TRBJ1-3; D may be TRBD1 (5 bases). V dropped 2 bases and J dropped 2 bases, with 16 bases sitting between them. Germline V lookup: CDR1 MGHRA, CDR2 YSYEKL. The CDR3 has 17 residues. The CDR3 loop is CASSQLPQGAPGNTIYF. As DNA, the CDR3 is TGCGCCAGCAGCCAACTCCCGCAAGGGGCACCTGGAAACACCATATATTTT.

This chain links TRBV9 with TRBJ2-5, with 14 positions matching TRBD2. The V segment lost 0 bases and the J segment 5 bases; nucleotides outside the gene matches: 15. Germline V CDR1 and CDR2: SGDLS, YYNGEE. The CDR3 has 20 residues. The CDR3 sequence is CASSVGGLAGVLGIMETQYF. The CDR3 DNA sequence: TGTGCCAGCAGCGTAGGGGGACTAGCGGGAGTTTTAGGAATTATGGAGACCCAGTACTTC.

The chain links TRBV21-1 to TRBJ2-7. TRBV21-1 is marked as a pseudogene. The CDR3 has 13 residues. The CDR3 nucleotides are TGTGCCAGCGGTCGGACGCAGGCGGTTGGGCAGTACTTC. This encodes CASGRTQAVGQYF.

The genes are TRBV7-2 and TRBJ2-7, with D perhaps TRBD1 (6 bases). The CDR3 extends over 13 amino acids. Trimming cost V 4 bases and J 3 bases, with 10 bases left between them. From germline, CDR1 is SGHTA and CDR2 FQGNSA. The CDR3 nucleotides are TGTGCCAGCAGCTCTTCAGGGGACTACGAGCAGTACTTC. Protein sequence: CASSSSGDYEQYF.

The chain joins TRBV4-2 to TRBJ2-7; D ambiguous. V gave up 2 bases and J gave up 6 bases, with 11 bases separating them. From germline, CDR1 is LGHNA and CDR2 YNFKEQ. The CDR3 has 13 residues. The CDR3 sequence is CASSQSNWGEQYF. For the CDR3, the DNA is TGTGCCAGCAGCCAATCCAACTGGGGCGAGCAGTACTTC.

The chain links TRBV6-6 to TRBJ2-7, with 7 bases lining up with TRBD1. Germline lookup yields CDR1 MNHNY and CDR2 SVGAGI (reference sequence). Germline trimming cut 5 bases from V and 2 bases from J; bases unmatched to any gene: 6. The CDR3 has 14 amino acids. CDR3 region: CASSNTGVTYEQYF. The CDR3 DNA reads TGTGCCAGCAGTAATACAGGGGTGACCTACGAGCAGTACTTC.

The chain combines TRBV11-2 with TRBJ1-2, with 10 bases aligning to TRBD1. Germline V CDR1 and CDR2: SGHAT, FQNNGV. This CDR3 spans 18 amino acids. V was clipped by 3 bases and J by 6 bases; unmatched bases: 16. CDR3 DNA sequence: TGTGCCAGCAGCTTTCCACCGGGCTTAGACAGGGGGCGACATGGCTACACCTTC. Translation gives CASSFPPGLDRGRHGYTF.

This clone was observed a single time. V is TRBV6-1 and J is TRBJ1-5; D not resolved. Germline CDR1 and CDR2: MNHNS and SASEGT. Trimming removed 2 bases at V and 5 bases at J, with 7 bases between. The CDR3 consists of 13 residues. CDR3 bases: TGTGCCAGCAGTGAATTTGTGGATCAGCCCCAGCATTTT. Translation gives CASSEFVDQPQHF.

The rearrangement uses TRBV6-6 and TRBJ2-1; possible D gene TRBD2, 6 bases. V dropped 4 bases and J dropped 4 bases, with 11 bases sitting between them. CDR3 size: 14 residues. The V gene's germline CDR1 is MNHNY and CDR2 SVGAGI (reference sequence). The chain's CDR3 is CASSFPGLYNEQFF. The CDR3 DNA reads as TGTGCCAGCAGTTTCCCGGGACTGTACAATGAGCAGTTCTTC.

The chain employs TRBV4-3 and TRBJ1-2; no reliable D call. From germline, CDR1 is LGHNA and CDR2 YSLEER. The CDR3 is 14 amino acids. The ends were cut back, 3 bases at V and 4 bases at J, with 12 bases in the middle. The CDR3 DNA sequence: TGCGCCAGCAGCCAGGGTTTTCGTATCTATGGCTACACCTTC. Translation gives CASSQGFRIYGYTF.

This clone was seen a handful of times. The V call is TRBV18, the J call TRBJ1-5, with 9 bases aligning to TRBD1. Unmatched junction bases numbered 5, after V lost 3 bases and J lost 5 bases. The V gene's germline CDR1 is KGHSH and CDR2 LQKENI. The CDR3 loop spans 15 amino acids. CDR3 nucleotide sequence: TGTGCCAGCTCACCGGGACAGGGAGGGGATCAGCCCCAGCATTTT. Its translation is CASSPGQGGDQPQHF.

The rearrangement joins TRBV27 to TRBJ1-5; tentative D call: TRBD1 (5 bases). The length of the CDR3 is 14 residues. In germline, CDR1 is MNHEY, CDR2 SMNVEV (reference sequence). Trimming removed 2 bases at V and 2 bases at J, with 7 bases between. The chain's CDR3 is CASSLRGGNQPQHF. As DNA, the CDR3 is TGTGCCAGCAGTTTACGAGGGGGCAATCAGCCCCAGCATTTT.

CDR3 DNA: TGTGCCAGCAGGGGACAGGGGACACCCAGGGGCTACGAGCAGTACTTC. This gives the protein CASRGQGTPRGYEQYF. The chain uses TRBV28 and TRBJ2-7, with 10 nucleotides matching TRBD1. CDR3 size: 16 residues. Unmatched junction bases numbered 11, after V lost 6 bases and J lost 3 bases. Per germline, CDR1 MDHEN and CDR2 SYDVKM.